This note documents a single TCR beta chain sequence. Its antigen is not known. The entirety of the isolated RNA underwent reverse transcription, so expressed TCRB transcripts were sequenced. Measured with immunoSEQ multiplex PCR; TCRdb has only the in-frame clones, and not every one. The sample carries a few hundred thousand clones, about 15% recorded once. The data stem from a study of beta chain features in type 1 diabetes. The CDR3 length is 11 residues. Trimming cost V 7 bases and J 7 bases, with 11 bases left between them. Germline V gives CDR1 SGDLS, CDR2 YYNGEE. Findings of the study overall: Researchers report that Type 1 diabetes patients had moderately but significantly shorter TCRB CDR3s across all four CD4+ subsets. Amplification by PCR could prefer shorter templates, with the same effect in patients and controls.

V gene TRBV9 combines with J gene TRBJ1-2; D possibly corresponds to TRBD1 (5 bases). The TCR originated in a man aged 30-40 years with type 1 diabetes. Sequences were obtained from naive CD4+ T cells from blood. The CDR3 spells CASLGPGGYTF. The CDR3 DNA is TGTGCCAGCCTGGGGCCAGGTGGCTACACCTTC.